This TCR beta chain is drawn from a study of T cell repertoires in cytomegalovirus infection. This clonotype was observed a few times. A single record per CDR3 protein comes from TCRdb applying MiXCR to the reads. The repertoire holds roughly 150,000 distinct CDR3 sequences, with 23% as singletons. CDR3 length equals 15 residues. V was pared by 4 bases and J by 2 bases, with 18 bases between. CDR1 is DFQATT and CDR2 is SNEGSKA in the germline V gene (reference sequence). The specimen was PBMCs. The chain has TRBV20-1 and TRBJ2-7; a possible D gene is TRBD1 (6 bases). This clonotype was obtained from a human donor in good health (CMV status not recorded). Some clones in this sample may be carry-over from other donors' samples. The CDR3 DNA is TGCAGTGCTAATACCCCGACACAGGGAACCTACGAGCAGTACTTC. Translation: CSANTPTQGTYEQYF.